This T cell receptor beta chain derives from a study of human T cells and chemical hapten exposure. In the study overall: TCR yields differed between samples (mainly from small differences in pooled library volume). Findings and caveats of the study: Large CDR3 similarity clusters arose significantly more often from expanded TCRs than from controls. DPC sensitization left the count of TCRs above 1 in 1000 unchanged. Having alopecia, the donors may differ immunologically from healthy people.

The CDR3 loop spans 12 amino acids. Germline CDR1 and CDR2: SGHRS and YFSETQ. V lost 0 bases and J lost 7, with 8 bases in between. As for time point: patch test 3, about 24 weeks after DPC sensitization. Treatment meaning: therapeutic diphenylcyclopropenone sensitization with weekly scalp DPC. This clonotype was detected only a few times. The antigen is undetermined. Via MiXCR, TCRdb re-called the RACE reads, giving one row per CDR3 protein. This table has roughly 50,000 distinct CDR3 sequences, 8% to 10% appearing once. The sequences come from whole blood, collected in connection with sensitization to the hapten diphenylcyclopropenone (DPC). The TCR was taken from a woman aged 40 to 55 with alopecia areata. Some clones in this sample may be carry-over from other donors' samples. The rearrangement links TRBV5-1 to TRBJ2-7; D remains unclear. CDR3 loop: CASSLAMGEQYF. The CDR3 nucleotides read TGCGCCAGCAGCTTGGCGATGGGAGAGCAGTACTTC.